The present T cell receptor beta chain was sequenced within a study of cytomegalovirus exposure and HLA in healthy donors. CDR1 is MNHEY, CDR2 SVGAGI, per germline. With 4 bases clipped from V and 3 bases from J, the junction kept 7 bases outside the gene matches. The CDR3 has 15 amino acids. Method: immunoSEQ multiplex PCR; TCRdb's copy keeps in-frame clones and lacks some. The table includes roughly 56,000 clones, 75% to 90% detected once. The sample taken for sequencing was PBMCs. The sequence was collected from a woman aged 18-30 years in good health and CMV-seronegative. The rearrangement uses TRBV6-5 and TRBJ1-1; 8 nucleotides match TRBD1. CDR3 amino acids: CASSWTGPWDTEAFF. The CDR3 coding sequence is TGTGCCAGCAGTTGGACAGGGCCGTGGGACACTGAAGCTTTCTTT.